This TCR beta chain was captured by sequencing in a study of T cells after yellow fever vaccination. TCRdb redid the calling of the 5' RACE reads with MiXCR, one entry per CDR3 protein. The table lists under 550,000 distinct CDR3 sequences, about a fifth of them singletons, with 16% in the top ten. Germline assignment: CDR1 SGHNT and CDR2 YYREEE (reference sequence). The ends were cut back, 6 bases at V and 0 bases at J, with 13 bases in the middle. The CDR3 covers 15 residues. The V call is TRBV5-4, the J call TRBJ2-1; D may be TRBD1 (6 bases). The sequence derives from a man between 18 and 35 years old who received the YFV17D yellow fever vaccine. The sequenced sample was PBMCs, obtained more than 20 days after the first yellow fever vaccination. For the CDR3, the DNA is TGTGCCAGCACCAGAGGACAGAGCTCCTACAATGAGCAGTTCTTC. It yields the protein CASTRGQSSYNEQFF. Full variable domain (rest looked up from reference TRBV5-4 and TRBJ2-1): ETGVTQSPTHLIKTRGQQVTLRCSSQSGHNTVSWYQQALGQGPQFIFQYYREEENGRGNFPPRFSGLQFPNYSSELNVNALELDDSALYLCASTRGQSSYNEQFFGPGTRLTVL.